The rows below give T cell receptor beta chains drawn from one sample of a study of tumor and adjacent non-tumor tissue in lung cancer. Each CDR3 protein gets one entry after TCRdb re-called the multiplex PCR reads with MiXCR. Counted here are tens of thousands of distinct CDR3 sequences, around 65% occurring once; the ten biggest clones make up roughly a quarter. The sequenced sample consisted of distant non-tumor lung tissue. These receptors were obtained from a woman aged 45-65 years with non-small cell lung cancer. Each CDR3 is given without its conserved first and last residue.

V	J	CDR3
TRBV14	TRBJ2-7	ASSQDRGLADEWYEQY
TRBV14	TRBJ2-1	TSSQAGRNNEQF
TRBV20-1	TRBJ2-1	SALNPAARYIYEQF
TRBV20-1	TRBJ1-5	TAAGTGGVLSNQPQH
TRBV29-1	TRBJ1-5	SVTTGDSNQPQH
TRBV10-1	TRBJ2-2	ANSVEGFAGELF
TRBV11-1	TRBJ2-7	ASSPRAYDQY
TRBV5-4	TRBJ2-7	ASSKLEVNPYKQY
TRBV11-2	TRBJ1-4	ASNPGTGRNEKLF
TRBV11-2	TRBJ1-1	ASSSAGKNTEAF
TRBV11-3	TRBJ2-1	ASSLGLAGGPRCYNEQF